These 25 T cell receptor beta chains share one sample of origin, sequenced in a study of CD8 T cells in Susac syndrome. RNA, at about 0.45 to 1 ug, was reverse transcribed with random hexamers. TCRdb redid the calling of the immunoSEQ multiplex PCR reads with MiXCR, one entry per CDR3 protein. The table lists some 160,000 distinct CDR3 sequences, under 97% of them singletons. Sequencing used CD4+ T cells from PBMCs. Every receptor here comes from a human donor with Susac syndrome.

V is TRBV7-2 and J is TRBJ1-4; the D is unclear. Germline-derived CDR1 and CDR2 are SGHTA and FQGNSA. Trimming shortened V by 6 bases and J by 0 bases, and 8 bases separated the two germline ends. The CDR3 sequence is 14 residues long. CDR3 in amino acids: CASSPFATNEKLFF. The CDR3 DNA is TGTGCCAGCAGTCCCTTTGCAACTAATGAAAAACTGTTTTTT.

This chain uses TRBV7-9 with TRBJ1-2; 9 bases map to TRBD1. The length of the CDR3 is 14 residues. Germline values: CDR1 SEHNR, CDR2 FQNEAQ (reference sequence). V was clipped by 0 bases and J by 5 bases; unmatched bases: 1. DNA of the CDR3: TGTGCCAGCAGCTTAGCACAGGGGGCTTATGGCTACACCTTC. Its protein product is CASSLAQGAYGYTF.

The J gene is TRBJ2-5, the V gene TRBV20-1; the D gene is possibly TRBD2 (6 bases). The CDR3 has 15 amino acids. V dropped 5 bases and J dropped 2 bases, with 18 bases sitting between them. Germline V CDR1 and CDR2: DFQATT, SNEGSKA (reference sequence). The CDR3 region is CSAAGSLQGQETQYF. The CDR3 nucleotides read TGCAGTGCTGCCGGGAGCCTTCAGGGACAAGAGACCCAGTACTTC.

The chain recombines TRBV5-1 with TRBJ1-6; tentatively, D is TRBD1 (6 bases). Germline CDR1 reads SGHRS; CDR2 reads YFSETQ. Deletions cut 3 bases from V and 9 bases from J, with 19 bases between. The CDR3 sequence is 16 residues long. The CDR3 region is CASSYSGGAGLSPLHF. The CDR3 DNA sequence: TGCGCCAGCAGCTACTCCGGGGGCGCGGGTCTTTCACCCCTCCACTTT.

This sequence joins TRBV20-1 and TRBJ1-1; a possible D gene is TRBD1 (5 bases). Trimming shortened V by 6 bases and J by 1 base, and 9 bases separated the two germline ends. The CDR3 runs to 12 residues. Germline loops: CDR1 DFQATT, CDR2 SNEGSKA (reference sequence). CDR3 nucleotide sequence: TGCAGTGCAAACACAGGGAACACTGAAGCTTTCTTT. This translates into CSANTGNTEAFF.

The chain is built from TRBV7-2 and TRBJ1-4; D is undetermined. The CDR3 totals 13 residues. V lost 5 bases, J lost 2 bases, and 6 bases lay in between. The germline gives CDR1 SGHTA, CDR2 FQGNSA. Here the CDR3 DNA reads TGTGCCAGCAGCCAGGAGACTAATGAAAAACTGTTTTTT. Its protein product is CASSQETNEKLFF.

V is TRBV6-4 and J is TRBJ2-7, with D perhaps matching TRBD1 or TRBD2 (5 bases each). This CDR3 contains 10 residues. Trimming shortened V by 9 bases and J by 2 bases, and 5 bases separated the two germline ends. The germline V gene encodes CDR1 MRHNA and CDR2 SNTAGT. CDR3 nucleotides: TGTGCCAGGGGGGCCTACGAGCAGTACTTC. It translates to CARGAYEQYF.

The chain links TRBV6-5 to TRBJ1-1; TRBD1 is a possible D gene (5 bases). Germline assignment: CDR1 MNHEY and CDR2 SVGAGI. Trimming removed 5 bases from V and 1 base from J, with 14 bases in between. The CDR3 length is 15 residues. The CDR3 DNA reads as TGTGCCAGCAGTCCCCGGGGCCGAAGGAACACTGAAGCTTTCTTT. Translated: CASSPRGRRNTEAFF.

This clonotype was seen once. The chain employs TRBV7-9 and TRBJ2-4; D possibly corresponds to TRBD2 (5 bases). The CDR3 is 14 residues long. V dropped 0 bases and J dropped 6 bases, with 9 bases sitting between them. Germline CDR1 and CDR2: SEHNR and FQNEAQ (reference sequence). CDR3 nucleotides: TGTGCCAGCAGCTTAGCAGAGGGCCGAAACATTCAGTACTTC. This sequence encodes CASSLAEGRNIQYF.

This chain connects TRBV5-1 to TRBJ2-2; perhaps D is TRBD1 or TRBD2 (5 bases each). The CDR3 has 15 residues. Germline assignment: CDR1 SGHRS and CDR2 YFSETQ. V shed 2 bases and J shed 4 bases, with 12 bases lying between them. Written as DNA, the CDR3 is TGCGCCAGCAGCTTAATGGGGGAGCCCACCGGGGAGCTGTTTTTT. This sequence encodes CASSLMGEPTGELFF.

The V call is TRBV5-6, the J call TRBJ2-7; D unresolved. CDR1 SGHDT and CDR2 YYEEEE come from the germline V gene. V gave up 4 bases and J gave up 2 bases, with 16 bases separating them. The CDR3 totals 15 residues. CDR3 in amino acids: CASSKDSKATYEQYF. The CDR3 DNA reads TGTGCCAGCAGCAAAGACTCCAAAGCGACCTACGAGCAGTACTTC.

This clonotype was counted once. The CDR3 does not close with the conserved phenylalanine or tryptophan, likely indicating a read error. The chain employs TRBV20-1 and TRBJ2-7, with 12 bases matching TRBD2. CDR1 is DFQATT and CDR2 is SNEGSKA in the germline V gene (reference sequence). The CDR3 loop spans 15 amino acids. Trimming took 4 bases from V and 2 from J; bases not matched to a gene: 6. The CDR3 spells CSATTSGRPPYEQYL. Written as DNA, the CDR3 is TGCAGTGCTACTACTAGCGGGAGGCCCCCCTACGAGCAGTACTTG.

This chain connects TRBV6-4 to TRBJ2-7, with TRBD1 as a possible D gene (6 bases). The CDR3 extends over 14 amino acids. Per germline, CDR1 MRHNA and CDR2 SNTAGT. Trimming pared 7 bases from V and 3 bases from J, leaving 16 bases between. The CDR3 DNA is TGTGCCAGCACCAACAGGGTTCTTTTCTACGAGCAGTACTTC. This translates into CASTNRVLFYEQYF.

V and J are TRBV28 and TRBJ1-5; no definite D call. The germline V and J ends were trimmed by 7 bases and 5 bases, with 21 bases remaining between them. Germline CDR1 and CDR2: MDHEN and SYDVKM. The CDR3 is 16 residues long. The CDR3 loop reads CASTLGPGRGHQPQHF. As DNA, the CDR3 is TGTGCCAGCACCTTAGGCCCAGGCCGCGGACATCAGCCCCAGCATTTT.

The V and J genes are TRBV7-9 and TRBJ1-2; possible D gene TRBD1, 5 bases. The V gene lost 3 bases and the J gene lost 9 bases, with 23 bases spanning the gap. CDR3 size: 16 residues. Germline loops: CDR1 SEHNR, CDR2 FQNEAQ (reference sequence). The CDR3 protein is CASSLTSSGQGGSYTF. CDR3 in DNA: TGTGCCAGCAGCTTGACCTCCTCGGGGCAGGGAGGGAGCTACACCTTC.

The chain links TRBV6-1 to TRBJ1-2; D is possibly TRBD1 (6 bases). CDR3 length: 14 residues. V lost 0 bases and J 8 bases, leaving 13 bases between the germline ends. CDR1 is MNHNS and CDR2 is SASEGT in the germline V gene. The CDR3: CASSEAPQGTGYTF. In nucleotides, the CDR3 is TGTGCCAGCAGTGAAGCGCCACAGGGAACGGGCTACACCTTC.

The rearrangement joins TRBV6-5 to TRBJ1-2, with D tentatively TRBD1 (5 bases). This CDR3 contains 13 residues. Germline loops: CDR1 MNHEY, CDR2 SVGAGI. The V end lost 4 bases, the J end lost 7 bases, and 13 bases lay between the germline ends. CDR3 sequence (DNA): TGTGCCAGCAGTTTGCAGGGCCATTTTGGCTACACCTTC. It yields the protein CASSLQGHFGYTF.

This chain connects TRBV7-9 to TRBJ1-1; no definite D call. Germline V gives CDR1 SEHNR, CDR2 FQNEAQ (reference sequence). CDR3 size: 13 residues. Trimming took 5 bases from V and 1 from J, leaving 8 bases between them. The CDR3 here is CASSLVPNTEAFF. The CDR3 nucleotides are TGTGCCAGCAGCCTCGTCCCGAACACTGAAGCTTTCTTT. Using reference TRBV7-9 and TRBJ1-1 for the parts outside the CDR3, the full variable domain is DTGVSQNPRHKITKRGQNVTFRCDPISEHNRLYWYRQTLGQGPEFLTYFQNEAQLEKSRLLSDRFSAERPKGSFSTLEIQRTEQGDSAMYLCASSLVPNTEAFFGQGTRLTVV.

This clonotype was recorded only once. This chain uses TRBV20-1 with TRBJ2-1; maybe TRBD2 (5 bases). V was clipped by 3 bases and J by 0 bases, with 12 bases between them. The CDR3 contains 15 residues. Germline V gives CDR1 DFQATT, CDR2 SNEGSKA (reference sequence). CDR3 in DNA: TGCAGTGCTAGGGAAATAGCGAGCTCCTACAATGAGCAGTTCTTC. It specifies CSAREIASSYNEQFF.

Only one count was recorded for this clonotype. The rearrangement links TRBV10-2 to TRBJ2-3; 11 bases fit TRBD2. From germline, CDR1 is WSHSY and CDR2 SAAADI. The J segment lost 5 bases and the V segment lost 3 bases, leaving 4 bases of the junction unmatched. The CDR3 totals 15 residues. CDR3 region: CASSDLLAGGDTQYF. In DNA form, the CDR3 reads TGCGCCAGCAGTGACTTGCTAGCGGGAGGAGATACGCAGTATTTT.

This rearrangement joins TRBV2 to TRBJ2-1; D gene ambiguous. Deletions cut 8 bases from V and 5 bases from J, with 10 bases between. The V gene's germline CDR1 is SNHLY and CDR2 FYNNEI. The CDR3 is made up of 12 amino acids. DNA for the CDR3: TGTGCCAGCGTGGGCAGAAACAATGAGCAGTTCTTC. Residues: CASVGRNNEQFF.

CDR3 nucleotides: TGCAGTGCTAGAGAACCGGGGTATCAGCCCCAGCATTTT. Its protein product is CSAREPGYQPQHF. The chain has TRBV20-1 and TRBJ1-5; no reliable D call. The CDR3 loop spans 13 amino acids. Per the germline V gene, CDR1 is DFQATT and CDR2 is SNEGSKA (reference sequence). The V and J ends lost 0 bases and 5 bases respectively, with 8 bases between them.

This clonotype has only one observation. The V call is TRBV25-1, the J call TRBJ2-1; the match to TRBD2 covers 9 bases. In germline, CDR1 is MGHDK, CDR2 SYGVNS. This CDR3 has 15 amino acids. J gave up 7 bases and V 2 bases, and 6 bases lay outside the gene matches. CDR3: CASSETGLARNEQFF. In DNA, the CDR3 is TGTGCCAGCAGTGAAACGGGACTAGCTAGGAATGAGCAGTTCTTC.

The chain couples TRBV7-6 to TRBJ1-5; D is undetermined. This CDR3 region has 15 residues. V gave up 1 base and J gave up 1 base, with 8 bases separating them. Germline CDR1 reads SGHVS; CDR2 reads FNYEAQ. CDR3 coding DNA: TGTGCCAGCAGCTTAGGTCCGGGAAGCAATCAGCCCCAGCATTTT. Translation: CASSLGPGSNQPQHF.

This chain joins TRBV12-3 or TRBV12-4 and TRBJ1-5; D is undetermined. Trimming removed 2 bases at V and 9 bases at J, with 11 bases between. The CDR3 is made up of 13 amino acids. CDR3 DNA sequence: TGTGCCAGCAGTTTAAACCCATTGATGCCCCAGCATTTT. It yields the protein CASSLNPLMPQHF.